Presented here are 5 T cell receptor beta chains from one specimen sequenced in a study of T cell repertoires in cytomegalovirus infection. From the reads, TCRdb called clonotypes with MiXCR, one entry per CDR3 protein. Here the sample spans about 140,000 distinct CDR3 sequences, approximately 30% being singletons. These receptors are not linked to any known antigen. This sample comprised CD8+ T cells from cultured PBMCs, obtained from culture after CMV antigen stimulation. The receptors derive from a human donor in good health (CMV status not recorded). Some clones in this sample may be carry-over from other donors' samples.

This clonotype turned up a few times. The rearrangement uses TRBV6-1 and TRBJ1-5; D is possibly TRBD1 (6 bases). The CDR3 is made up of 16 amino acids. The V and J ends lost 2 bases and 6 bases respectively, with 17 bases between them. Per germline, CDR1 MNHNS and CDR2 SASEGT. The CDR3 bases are TGTGCCAGCAGTGAAAGCCCGGGGGCAGGAGGTCAGCCCCAGCATTTT. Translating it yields CASSESPGAGGQPQHF.

The CDR3 protein is CASSLATYEQYF. The CDR3 DNA reads as TGTGCCAGCAGCTTAGCTACCTACGAGCAGTACTTC. J is TRBJ2-7 and V is TRBV7-8, with D uncertain. The ends were cut back, 0 bases at V and 2 bases at J, with 2 bases in the middle. The CDR3 extends over 12 amino acids. Germline values: CDR1 SGHVS, CDR2 FQNEAQ. The whole variable domain, filled in from reference TRBV7-8 and TRBJ2-7, reads GAGVSQSPRYKVAKRGQDVALRCDPISGHVSLFWYQQALGQGPEFLTYFQNEAQLDKSGLPSDRFFAERPEGSVSTLKIQRTQQEDSAVYLCASSLATYEQYFGPGTRLTVT.

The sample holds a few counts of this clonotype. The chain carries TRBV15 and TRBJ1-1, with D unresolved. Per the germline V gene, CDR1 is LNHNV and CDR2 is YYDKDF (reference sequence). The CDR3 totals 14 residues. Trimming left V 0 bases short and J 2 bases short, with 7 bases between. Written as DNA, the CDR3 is TGTGCCACCAGCAGAGAACAGTTAAACACTGAAGCTTTCTTT. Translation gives CATSREQLNTEAFF.

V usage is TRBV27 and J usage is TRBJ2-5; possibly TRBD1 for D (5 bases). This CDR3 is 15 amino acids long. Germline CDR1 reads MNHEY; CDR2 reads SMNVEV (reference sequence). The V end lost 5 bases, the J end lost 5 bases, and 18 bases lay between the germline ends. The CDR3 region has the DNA TGTGCCAGCAGTCCAGGCAGGGTTGGATGGGAGACCCAGTACTTC. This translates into CASSPGRVGWETQYF.

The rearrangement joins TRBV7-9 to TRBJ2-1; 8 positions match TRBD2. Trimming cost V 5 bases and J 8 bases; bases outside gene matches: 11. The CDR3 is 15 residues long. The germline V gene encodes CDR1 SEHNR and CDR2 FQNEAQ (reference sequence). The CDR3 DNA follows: TGTGCCAGCAGCCCCCTTTGGGAGCGGGGGTATGAGCAGTTCTTC. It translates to CASSPLWERGYEQFF.